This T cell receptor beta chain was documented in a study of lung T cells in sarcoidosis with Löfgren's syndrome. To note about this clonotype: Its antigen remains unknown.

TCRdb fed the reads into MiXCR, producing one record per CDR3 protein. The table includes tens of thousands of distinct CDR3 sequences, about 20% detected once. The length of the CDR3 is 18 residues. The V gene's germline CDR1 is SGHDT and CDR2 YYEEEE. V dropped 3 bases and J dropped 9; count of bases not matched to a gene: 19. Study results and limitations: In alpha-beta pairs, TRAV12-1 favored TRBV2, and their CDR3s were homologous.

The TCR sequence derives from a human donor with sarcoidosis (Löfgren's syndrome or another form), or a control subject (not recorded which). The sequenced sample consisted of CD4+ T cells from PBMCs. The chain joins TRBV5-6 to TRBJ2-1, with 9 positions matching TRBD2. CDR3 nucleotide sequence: TGTGCCAGCAGCTGGATGACCCGACTAGCGGCCGTTCGTGGTGAGCAGTTCTTC. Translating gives CASSWMTRLAAVRGEQFF.